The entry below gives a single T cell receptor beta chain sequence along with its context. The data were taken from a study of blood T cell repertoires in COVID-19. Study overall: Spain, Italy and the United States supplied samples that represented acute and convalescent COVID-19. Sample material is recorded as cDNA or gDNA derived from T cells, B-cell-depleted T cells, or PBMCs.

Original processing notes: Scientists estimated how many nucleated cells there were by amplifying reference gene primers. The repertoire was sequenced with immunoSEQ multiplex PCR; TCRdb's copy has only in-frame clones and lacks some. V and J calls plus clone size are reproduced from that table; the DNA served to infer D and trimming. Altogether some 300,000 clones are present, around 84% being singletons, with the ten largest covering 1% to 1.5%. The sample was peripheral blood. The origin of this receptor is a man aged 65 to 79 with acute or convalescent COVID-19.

The DNA of the CDR3 is TGTGCCAGCAGTTTGGTCGGAGATTCACCCCTCCACTTT. Amino acids: CASSLVGDSPLHF. V usage is TRBV6-2 or TRBV6-3 and J usage is TRBJ1-6, with D unresolved. Trimming took 4 bases from V and 8 from J, leaving 9 bases between them. This CDR3 is 13 amino acids long. Germline assignment: CDR1 MNHEY and CDR2 SVGEGT.